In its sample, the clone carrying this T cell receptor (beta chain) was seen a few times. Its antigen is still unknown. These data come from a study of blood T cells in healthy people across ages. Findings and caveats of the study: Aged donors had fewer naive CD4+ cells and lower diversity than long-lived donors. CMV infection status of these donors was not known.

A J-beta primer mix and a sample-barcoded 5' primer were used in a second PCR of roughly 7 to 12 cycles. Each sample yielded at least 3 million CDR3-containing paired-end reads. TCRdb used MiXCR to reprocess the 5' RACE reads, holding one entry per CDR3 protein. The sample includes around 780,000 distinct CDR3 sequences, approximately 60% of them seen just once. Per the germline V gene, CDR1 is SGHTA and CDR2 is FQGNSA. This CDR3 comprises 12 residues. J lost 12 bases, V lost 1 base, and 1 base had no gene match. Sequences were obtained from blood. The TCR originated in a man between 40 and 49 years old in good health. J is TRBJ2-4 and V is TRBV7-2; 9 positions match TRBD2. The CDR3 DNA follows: TGTGCCAGCAGCTTAGAGGGACTAGCTCAGTACTTC. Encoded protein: CASSLEGLAQYF.